One T cell receptor (beta chain) is described in this entry. Its binding antigen is unknown. Base qualities were left out, and no much larger clone turns up one base away. V is pruned by 2 bases and J by 3 bases, leaving 6 bases of the junction without a gene match. The germline V gene yields MNHEY for CDR1 and SVGAGI for CDR2. The CDR3 spans 16 residues, from the cysteine through the phenylalanine. Only the CDR3 portion is preserved as DNA: 48 bases, with reading frame beginning at the first base. Using the deep immunoSEQ assay, multiplex PCR amplified TCR CDR3 regions from genomic DNA. Extracted genomic DNA from each cell subset was spread evenly across all wells of several immunoSEQ 96-well plates, with each plate serving as a replicate. For sorted subsets, approximately 190 ng genomic DNA, equal to tens of thousands of T cell genomes, was loaded into each replicate PCR. Purified libraries were quantified with a Qubit 3.0 fluorometer, sized on a Bioanalyzer 2100, and re-quantified with the KAPA Library Quantification kit. Each immunoSEQ 96-well plate was sequenced on its own single-read 150-cycle Illumina NextSeq 550 flow cell. The study's processing was this. The immunoSEQ output contained only junctional sequences without quality scores, so filtering could not match that applied to full-length reads. To assign V/J genes and CDR3, sequences were annotated using PyIR, a Python wrapper for IgBLAST v1.9, with IMGT germline references. Reads were filtered out if the reads had weak V/J assignments (E-value above 1e-6), no CDR3, stop codons, out-of-frame junctions, or ambiguous translated residues. V3J clonotypes were defined by identical inferred V gene, J gene, and CDR3 amino acid sequence. To compute the percentage overlap between repertoires, the number of shared unique clonotypes was divided by the size of the smaller repertoire. Three approaches were used to assess repertoire richness: RTK rarefaction, the Chao1 estimator, and Recon v2.1 estimates of unobserved clonotypes. Generation probabilities for all TCRbeta clonotypes obtained by the gDNA method from a handful of donors were computed using OLGA. TCRdb stores this immuneACCESS table with in-frame sequences only. Part of the clones is absent; in the studies checked, under half of the shortfall reflects unresolved V genes, and no reason is known for the rest. The D gene and trimming were derived from the DNA, and the V and J assignments and clone size from that table. This sample holds 2,500,000 or so clones; just under 95% were observed only once. Roughly 0.34% of the sample is in the top ten clones.

The donors were healthy, HIV-negative adults who had no recently reported acute infections or vaccinations. All donors were Caucasian adults living in Nashville, Tennessee, USA. CD4+ T cells were enriched by magnetic negative selection; naive cells were then positively selected on CD45RA, and the negative fraction formed the memory subset. After blood collection by leukapheresis, PBMCs were isolated using Ficoll-Histopaque density gradient centrifugation and then cryopreserved in the vapor phase of liquid nitrogen. Analytical flow cytometry was used to check the purity and quantity of each magnetically sorted T cell population. Genomic DNA was isolated from each sorted fraction and quantified by UV absorbance on a Nanodrop 2000c. The data belong to a study of shared clonotypes between healthy human individuals (TCRdb year 2020). For context, the study as a whole: The cohort included three men and a couple of women between 18 and 49 years of age. Between about 0.9 and 10 billion PBMCs per donor were obtained by leukapheresis. For each donor, CD4 naive and CD4 memory were each run on three plates, CD8 naive on two plates, and CD8 memory on one plate. Different laboratories and diverse techniques were used to prepare libraries and sequence TCR repertoires, to increase sequencing depth and limit assay-specific biases. The study deeply sequenced blood TCR repertoires of several healthy adults to estimate repertoire size and the extent of clonotype sharing between individuals. Points the paper makes about the study in general: Estimated clonotype richness was generally larger for naive than for memory subsets. Because the study included only a small number of donors, the genetic and exposure-history diversity represented was limited. Only blood was sampled, and tissue TCR repertoires likely differ from those in blood. Compared with non-shared clonotypes, the clonotypes found in all four sorted-subset donors had higher generation probabilities. Across a handful of donors, around 5% of naive CD4, approximately 4% of naive CD8, under 2.5% of memory CD4, and under 0.45% of memory CD8 clonotypes were shared. Incomplete sequencing was indicated by rarefaction of sorted-subset datasets, despite the large sequencing depth. Pairwise subsampling indicated that sequencing depth was expected to affect the degree of clonotype sharing among donors.

The sequencing input was naive CD4+ T cells from PBMCs. The cell subset or site label on this specimen signifies: CD45RA+ positively selected. Recombination joined TRBV6-5 with TRBJ2-7, with 11 junctional bases fitting TRBD1. The clonotype was recovered from a man younger than 30 in good health. Some clones in this sample may be carry-over from other donors' samples. The CDR3: CASSYGGQGGIYEQYF. Here is the DNA: TGTGCCAGCAGTTACGGGGGACAGGGGGGTATCTACGAGCAGTACTTC.